This paragraph reports one T cell receptor (beta chain). Produced via immunoSEQ multiplex PCR; TCRdb's table is partial and in-frame only. The sample yields 3,500 to 5,000 clones, around 69% seen once. The CDR3 is 15 amino acids. V lost 4 bases and J lost 0, with 12 bases in between. CDR1 is SGHNT and CDR2 is YYREEE in the germline V gene (reference sequence). Each patient experienced a relapse that followed autologous stem cell transplantation, and brentuximab vedotin exposure varied. Complete response, partial response or progressive disease was each patient's best response. This sample was taken from a study of PD-1 blockade in classical Hodgkin lymphoma.

Specimen: peripheral blood mononuclear cells (PBMCs), collected before the second cycle of nivolumab. The chain has TRBV5-4 and TRBJ2-3; TRBD2 is a possible D gene (5 bases). This clonotype was sampled from a human donor with classical Hodgkin lymphoma. The CDR3: CASSLTSSSTDTQYF. Here the CDR3 DNA reads TGTGCCAGCAGCCTCACTAGTTCGAGCACAGATACGCAGTATTTT.